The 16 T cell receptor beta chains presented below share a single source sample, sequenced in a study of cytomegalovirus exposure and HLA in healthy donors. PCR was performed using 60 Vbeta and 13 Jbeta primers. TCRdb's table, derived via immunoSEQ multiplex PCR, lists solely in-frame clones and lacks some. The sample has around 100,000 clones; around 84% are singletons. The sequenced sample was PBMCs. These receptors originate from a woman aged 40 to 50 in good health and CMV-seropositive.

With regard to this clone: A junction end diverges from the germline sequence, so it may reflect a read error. CDR3 nucleotide sequence: TGTGCCAGTAGTCCTGGGACAGGGTTTTTGATCTTC. It specifies CASSPGTGFLIF. The V gene is TRBV19, the J gene TRBJ1-2; 9 nucleotides line up with TRBD1. This CDR3 has 12 residues. The V gene's germline CDR1 is LNHDA and CDR2 SQIVND (reference sequence).

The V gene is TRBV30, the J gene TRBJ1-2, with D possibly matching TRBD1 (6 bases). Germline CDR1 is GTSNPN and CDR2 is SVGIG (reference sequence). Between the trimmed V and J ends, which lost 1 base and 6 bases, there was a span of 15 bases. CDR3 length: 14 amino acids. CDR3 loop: CAWSGGGGGNGYTF. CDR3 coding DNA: TGTGCCTGGAGTGGAGGGGGGGGTGGAAATGGCTACACCTTC.

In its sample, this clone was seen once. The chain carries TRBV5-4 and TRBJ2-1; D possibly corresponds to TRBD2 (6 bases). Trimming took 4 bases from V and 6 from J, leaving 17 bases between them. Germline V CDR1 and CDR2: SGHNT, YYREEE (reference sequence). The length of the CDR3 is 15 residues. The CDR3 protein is CASSAGTGTFNEQFF. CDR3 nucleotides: TGTGCCAGCAGCGCCGGGACTGGAACTTTCAATGAGCAGTTCTTC.

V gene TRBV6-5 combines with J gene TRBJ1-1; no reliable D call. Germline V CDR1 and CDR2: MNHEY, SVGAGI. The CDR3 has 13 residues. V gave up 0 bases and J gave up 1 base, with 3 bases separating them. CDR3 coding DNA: TGTGCCAGCAGTTACTCCCGGAACACTGAAGCTTTCTTT. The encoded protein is CASSYSRNTEAFF.

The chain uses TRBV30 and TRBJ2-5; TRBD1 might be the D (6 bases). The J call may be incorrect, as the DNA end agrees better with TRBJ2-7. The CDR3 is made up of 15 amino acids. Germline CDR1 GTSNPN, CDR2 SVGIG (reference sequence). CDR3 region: CAWSVRAGASYEQYF. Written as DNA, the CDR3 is TGTGCCTGGAGTGTACGGGCAGGGGCATCCTACGAGCAGTACTTC.

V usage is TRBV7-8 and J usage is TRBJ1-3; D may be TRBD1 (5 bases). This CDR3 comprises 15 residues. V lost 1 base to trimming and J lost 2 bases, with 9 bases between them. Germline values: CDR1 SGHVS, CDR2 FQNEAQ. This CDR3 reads CASSLGGVAGNTIYF. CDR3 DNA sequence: TGTGCCAGCAGCTTAGGGGGGGTGGCTGGAAACACCATATATTTT.

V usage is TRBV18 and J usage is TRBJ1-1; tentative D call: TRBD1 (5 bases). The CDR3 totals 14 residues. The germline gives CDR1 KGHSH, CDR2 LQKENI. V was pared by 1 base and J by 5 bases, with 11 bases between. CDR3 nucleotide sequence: TGTGCCAGCTCACCACAAGCGGGGACGACTGAAGCTTTCTTT. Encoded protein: CASSPQAGTTEAFF.

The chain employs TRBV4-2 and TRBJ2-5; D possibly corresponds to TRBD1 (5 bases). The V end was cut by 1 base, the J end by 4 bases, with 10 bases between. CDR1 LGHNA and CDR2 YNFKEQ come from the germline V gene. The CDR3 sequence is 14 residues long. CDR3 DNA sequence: TGTGCCAGCAGCCAAGCAGGGTCGGGAGAGACCCAGTACTTC. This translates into CASSQAGSGETQYF.

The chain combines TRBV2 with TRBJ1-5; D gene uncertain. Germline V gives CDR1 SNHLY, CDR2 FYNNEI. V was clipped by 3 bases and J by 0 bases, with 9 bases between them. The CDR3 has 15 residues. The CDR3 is CASSERPDSNQPQHF. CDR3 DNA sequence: TGTGCCAGCAGTGAGAGGCCGGATAGCAATCAGCCCCAGCATTTT.

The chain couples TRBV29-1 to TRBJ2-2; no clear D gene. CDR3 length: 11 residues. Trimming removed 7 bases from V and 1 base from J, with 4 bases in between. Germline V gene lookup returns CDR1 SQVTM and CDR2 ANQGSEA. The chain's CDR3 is CSARNTGELFF. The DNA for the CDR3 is TGCAGCGCGAGGAACACCGGGGAGCTGTTTTTT.

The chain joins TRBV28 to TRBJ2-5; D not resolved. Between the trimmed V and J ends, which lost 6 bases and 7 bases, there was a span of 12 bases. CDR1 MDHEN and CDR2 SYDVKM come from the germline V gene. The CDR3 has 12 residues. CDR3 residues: CASSPRSGTQYF. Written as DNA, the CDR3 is TGTGCCAGCAGCCCCCGTAGTGGGACCCAGTACTTC.

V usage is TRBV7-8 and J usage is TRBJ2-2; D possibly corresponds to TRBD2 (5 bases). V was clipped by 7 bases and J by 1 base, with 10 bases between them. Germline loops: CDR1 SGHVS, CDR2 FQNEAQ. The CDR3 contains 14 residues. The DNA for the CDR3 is TGTGCCAGCATGGTACGGGAGAACACCGGGGAGCTGTTTTTT. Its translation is CASMVRENTGELFF.

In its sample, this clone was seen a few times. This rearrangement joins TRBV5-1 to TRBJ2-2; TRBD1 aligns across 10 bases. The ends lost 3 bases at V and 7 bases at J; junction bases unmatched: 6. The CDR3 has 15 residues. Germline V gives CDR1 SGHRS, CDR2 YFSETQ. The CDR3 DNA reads TGCGCCAGCAGCTGGGGGGACAGGGGACACGGGGAGCTGTTTTTT. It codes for CASSWGDRGHGELFF.

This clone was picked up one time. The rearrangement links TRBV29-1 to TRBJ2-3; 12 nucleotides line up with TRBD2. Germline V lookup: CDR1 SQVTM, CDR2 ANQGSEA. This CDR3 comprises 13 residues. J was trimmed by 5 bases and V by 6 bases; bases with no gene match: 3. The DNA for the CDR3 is TGCAGCGTGGGGGGACTAGCGGGAGATACGCAGTATTTT. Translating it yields CSVGGLAGDTQYF.

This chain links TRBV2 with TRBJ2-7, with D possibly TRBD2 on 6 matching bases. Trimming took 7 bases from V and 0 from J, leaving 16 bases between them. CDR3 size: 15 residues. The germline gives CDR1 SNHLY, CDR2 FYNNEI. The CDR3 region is CASNPVSGPSYEQYF. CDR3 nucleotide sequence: TGTGCCAGCAACCCTGTTAGCGGCCCCTCCTACGAGCAGTACTTC.

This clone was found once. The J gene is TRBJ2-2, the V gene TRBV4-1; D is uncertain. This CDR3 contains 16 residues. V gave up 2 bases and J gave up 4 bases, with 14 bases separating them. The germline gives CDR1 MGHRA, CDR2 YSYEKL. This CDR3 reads CASSQIPAVSTGELFF. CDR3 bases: TGCGCCAGCAGCCAAATCCCCGCAGTCAGCACCGGGGAGCTGTTTTTT.